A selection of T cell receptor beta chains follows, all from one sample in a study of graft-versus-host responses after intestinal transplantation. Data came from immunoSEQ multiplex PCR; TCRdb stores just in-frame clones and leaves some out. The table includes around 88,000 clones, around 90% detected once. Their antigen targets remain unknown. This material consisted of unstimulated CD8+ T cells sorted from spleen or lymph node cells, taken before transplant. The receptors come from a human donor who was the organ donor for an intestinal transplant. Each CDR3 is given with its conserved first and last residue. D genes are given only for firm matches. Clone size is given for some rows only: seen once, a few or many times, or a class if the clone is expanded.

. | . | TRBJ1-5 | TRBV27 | TGTGCCAGCAGCCCCGTCGAGGGCGTCGTTGGCAATCAGCCCCAGCATTTT | CASSPVEGVVGNQPQHF
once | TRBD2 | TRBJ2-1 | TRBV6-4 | TGTGCCAGCAGCGTAGGACTAGCGGTATACAATGAGCAGTTCTTC | CASSVGLAVYNEQFF
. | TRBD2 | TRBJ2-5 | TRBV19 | TGTGCCAGTAGTGCCGGGACTAGCGGGAAGGAGACCCAGTACTTC | CASSAGTSGKETQYF
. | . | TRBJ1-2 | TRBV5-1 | TGCGCCAGCAGACTAAGAGTTGGGACCCGCCAAGGCTACACCTTC | CASRLRVGTRQGYTF
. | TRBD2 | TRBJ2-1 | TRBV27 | TGTGCCAGCAGTCTACAAGCGGGAGTCTCCAATGAGCAGTTCTTC | CASSLQAGVSNEQFF
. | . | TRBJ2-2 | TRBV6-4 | TGTGCCAGCAGTAGCGGGAACACCGGGGAGCTGTTTTTT | CASSSGNTGELFF
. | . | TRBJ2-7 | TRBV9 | TGTGCCAGCAGCGCGGGCTGGCGGGGTTACGAGCAGTACTTC | CASSAGWRGYEQYF
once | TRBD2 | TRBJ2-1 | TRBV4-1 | TGCGCCAGCAGCCAAGACGGGGGGGAATACAATGAGCAGTTCTTC | CASSQDGGEYNEQFF
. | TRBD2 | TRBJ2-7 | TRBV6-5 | TGTGCCAGCAGTCTAGCGGGAGAGTCCTACGAGCAGTACTTC | CASSLAGESYEQYF
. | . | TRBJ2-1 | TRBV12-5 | TGTGCTAGTGGTTTGGGGGAACAGGGCCCCCACGCCTCCTACAATGAGCAGTTCTTC | CASGLGEQGPHASYNEQFF
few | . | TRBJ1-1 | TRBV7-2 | TGTGCCAGCAGCCGTTTTGAGGGGACTGAAGCTTTCTTT | CASSRFEGTEAFF
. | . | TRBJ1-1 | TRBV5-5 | TGTGCCAGCAGCTTGACAGGGTTAGAAGCTTTCTTT | CASSLTGLEAFF
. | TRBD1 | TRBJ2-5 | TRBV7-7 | TGTGCCAGCAGCTCGATTACAGGGGAATTTATTACCCAGTACTTC | CASSSITGEFITQYF
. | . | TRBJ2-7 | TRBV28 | TGTGCCAGCAGTTATACAGGGTACGAGCAGTACTTC | CASSYTGYEQYF
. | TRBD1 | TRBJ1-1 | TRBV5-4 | TGTGCCAGCAGCTTTACAGGGGGTGGAACTGAAGCTTTCTTT | CASSFTGGGTEAFF
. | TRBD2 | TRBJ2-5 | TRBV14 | TGTGCCAGCAGCCCCGGGACTAGCAGCCAAGAGACCCAGTACTTC | CASSPGTSSQETQYF
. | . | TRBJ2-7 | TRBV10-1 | TGCGCCAGCAGTGGCAGCGCCTACGAGCAGTACTTC | CASSGSAYEQYF
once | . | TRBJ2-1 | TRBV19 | TGTGCCAGTAGTATCAGCGATGAGCAGTTCTTC | CASSISDEQFF
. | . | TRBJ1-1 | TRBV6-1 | TGTGCCACAGGGGAGAACACTGAAGCTTTCTTT | CATGENTEAFF
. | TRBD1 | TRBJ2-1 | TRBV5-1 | TGCGCCAGCAAGAGGGACAGGGTTTATGTTGAGCAGTTCTTC | CASKRDRVYVEQFF
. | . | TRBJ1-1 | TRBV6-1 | TGTGCCACCCGGGGGCAGGGGCAGACTGAAGCTTTCTTT | CATRGQGQTEAFF
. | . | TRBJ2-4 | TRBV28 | TGTGCCAGCAGTTGGGGGGTAAACATTCAGTACTTC | CASSWGVNIQYF
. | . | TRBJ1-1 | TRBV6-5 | TGTGCCAGCAGGACTATACATGAAGCTTTCTTT | CASRTIHEAFF
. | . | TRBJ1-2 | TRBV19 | TGTGCCAGTAGTGTATACAGGAACTCGAACTATGGCTACACCTTC | CASSVYRNSNYGYTF
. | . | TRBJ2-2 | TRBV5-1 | TGCGCCAGCAGCCGGTTAGACAGTAGCGCAAACACCGGGGAGCTGTTTTTT | CASSRLDSSANTGELFF
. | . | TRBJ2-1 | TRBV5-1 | TGCGCCAGCAGCTTGGTGGCCTACAATGAGCAGTTCTTC | CASSLVAYNEQFF
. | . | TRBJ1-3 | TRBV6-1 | TGTGCCAGCAGTGAGGTTATGGACACCATATATTTT | CASSEVMDTIYF
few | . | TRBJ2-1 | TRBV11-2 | TGTGCCAGCAGCTTACCCGGGACTCCCTTCAATGAGCAGTTCTTC | CASSLPGTPFNEQFF
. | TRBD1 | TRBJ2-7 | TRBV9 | TGTGCCAGCAGCGTAGCTAGCTGGGTGGGACAGGGAACCTACGAGCAGTACTTC | CASSVASWVGQGTYEQYF
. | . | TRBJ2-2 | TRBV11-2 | TGTGCCAGCAGCTTAGATAACACCGGGGAGCTGTTTTTT | CASSLDNTGELFF
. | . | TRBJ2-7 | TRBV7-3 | TGTGCCAGCAGCTTAAGCGCGGGGTCCTACGAGCAGTACTTC | CASSLSAGSYEQYF
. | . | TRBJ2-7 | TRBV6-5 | TGTGCCAGCAGTGAAGTGGGGGGATCCCACGAGCAGTACTTC | CASSEVGGSHEQYF
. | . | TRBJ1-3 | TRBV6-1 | TGTGCCAGCGATGTAGGAAACACCATATATTTT | CASDVGNTIYF
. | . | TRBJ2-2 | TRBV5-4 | TGTGCCAGCAGCCTCGGGACGGTGAACACCGGGGAGCTGTTTTTT | CASSLGTVNTGELFF
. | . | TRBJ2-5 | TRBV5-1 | TGCGCCAGCAGCTTGGTCGGGCGGGTCCAAGAGACCCAGTACTTC | CASSLVGRVQETQYF
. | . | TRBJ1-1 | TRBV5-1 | TGCGCCAGCAGCTTGGCGGACGGGGGCTGGAACACTGAAGCTTTCTTT | CASSLADGGWNTEAFF
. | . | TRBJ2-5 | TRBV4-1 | TGCGCCAGCAGCCTGGGAGACAGACAAGAGACCCAGTACTTC | CASSLGDRQETQYF
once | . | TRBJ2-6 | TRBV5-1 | TGCGCCAGCAGCTTGGGGCCTGGGGCCAACGTCCTGACTTTC | CASSLGPGANVLTF
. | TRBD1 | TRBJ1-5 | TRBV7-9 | TGTGCCAGCAGCACGGGACAGGGGGGCGATCAGCCCCAGCATTTT | CASSTGQGGDQPQHF